These 3 T cell receptor beta chains share one sample of origin, sequenced in a study of T-cell reconstitution after alpha-beta-depleted transplantation in children. Unique molecular identifiers were incorporated into the prepared TCRbeta library. TCRdb reprocessed the PCR reads with MiXCR, giving one entry per CDR3 protein. The repertoire holds 500,000 to 600,000 distinct CDR3 sequences, with around 17% as singletons. The source material was PBMCs from the stem cell graft donor, sampled from the stem cell graft. The receptors stem from a human donor who donated a stem cell graft to a child with acute lymphoblastic leukemia.

The V and J genes are TRBV7-8 and TRBJ2-7; 9 bases align to TRBD2. With 5 bases clipped from V and 2 bases from J, the junction kept 7 bases outside the gene matches. The CDR3 has 15 residues. From germline, CDR1 is SGHVS and CDR2 FQNEAQ. As DNA, the CDR3 is TGTGCCAGCAGCCACGCGGGGGGGAACCCCTACGAGCAGTACTTC. It translates to CASSHAGGNPYEQYF.

This clonotype was picked up a small number of times. The chain combines TRBV15 with TRBJ2-2; D is unclear. CDR1 and CDR2 (germline): LNHNV, YYDKDF (reference sequence). CDR3 length equals 13 residues. V was pared by 2 bases and J by 8 bases, with 9 bases between. Written as DNA, the CDR3 is TGTGCCACCAGCAGAACGAGTCCGGGGGAGCTGTTTTTT. Protein sequence: CATSRTSPGELFF. Full variable domain (rest looked up from reference TRBV15 and TRBJ2-2): DAMVIQNPRYQVTQFGKPVTLSCSQTLNHNVMYWYQQKSSQAPKLLFHYYDKDFNNEADTPDNFQSRRPNTSFCFLDIRSPGLGDTAMYLCATSRTSPGELFFGEGSRLTVL.

This clonotype was counted only a few times. The chain joins TRBV7-8 to TRBJ2-1, with D perhaps matching TRBD2 (5 bases). Germline CDR1 SGHVS, CDR2 FQNEAQ. This CDR3 is 14 amino acids long. The germline V and J ends were trimmed by 4 bases and 3 bases, with 10 bases remaining between them. The CDR3 DNA follows: TGTGCCAGCAGCTCGGCGGGCCACTACAATGAGCAGTTCTTC. It specifies CASSSAGHYNEQFF.